This T cell receptor beta chain was recorded in a study of CXCR3-negative and CXCR3-positive naive CD8 T cells. The study's findings and limits: CD5 surface expression was similar among naive subsets, and TCR strength was estimated by inference from TRB CDR3 properties.

Of note for this clonotype: Its specificity is unknown.

The TRB cDNA libraries were prepared by 5' RACE with UMI labels. With the 5' RACE reads reprocessed, TCRdb shows one record per CDR3 protein and no DNA. The sample holds roughly 89,000 distinct CDR3 sequences. The germline CDR1 and CDR2 sequences are SGHAT and FQNNGV. This CDR3 contains 15 residues. Input material: naive CXCR3- CD8+ T cells from blood. Indicated subset: CD45RO-CCR7+CD27+CD95- naive CD8+ T cells lacking CXCR3 (TNR3-). This TCR was recovered from a human donor in good health. Some clones in this sample may be carry-over from other donors' samples. The gene calls are TRBV11-2 and TRBJ2-1. The CDR3 region is CASSLIAVAYNEQFF.